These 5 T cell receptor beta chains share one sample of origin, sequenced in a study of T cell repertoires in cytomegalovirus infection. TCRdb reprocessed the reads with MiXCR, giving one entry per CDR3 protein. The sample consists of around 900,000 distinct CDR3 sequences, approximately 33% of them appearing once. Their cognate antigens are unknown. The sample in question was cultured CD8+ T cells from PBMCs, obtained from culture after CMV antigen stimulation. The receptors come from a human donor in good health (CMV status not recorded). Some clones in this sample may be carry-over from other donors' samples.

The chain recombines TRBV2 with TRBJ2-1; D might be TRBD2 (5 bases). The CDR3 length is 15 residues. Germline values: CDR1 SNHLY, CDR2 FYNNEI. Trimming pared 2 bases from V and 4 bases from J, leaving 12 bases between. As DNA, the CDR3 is TGTGCCAGCAGTGAATTTGGGGAGCGGTACAATGAGCAGTTCTTC. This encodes CASSEFGERYNEQFF.

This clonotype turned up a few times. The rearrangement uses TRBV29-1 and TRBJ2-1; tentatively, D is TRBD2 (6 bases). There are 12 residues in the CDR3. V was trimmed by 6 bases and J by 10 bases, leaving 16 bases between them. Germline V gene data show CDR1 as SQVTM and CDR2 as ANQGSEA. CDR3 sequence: CSVEGSGPEQFF. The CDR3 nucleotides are TGCAGCGTGGAGGGGTCCGGGCCGGAGCAGTTCTTC.

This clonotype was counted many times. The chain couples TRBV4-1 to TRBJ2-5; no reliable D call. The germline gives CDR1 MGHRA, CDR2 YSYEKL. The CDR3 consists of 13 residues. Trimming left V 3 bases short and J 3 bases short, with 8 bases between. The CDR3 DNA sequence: TGCGCCAGCAGCCAGAGGCTGAAAGAGACCCAGTACTTC. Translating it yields CASSQRLKETQYF.

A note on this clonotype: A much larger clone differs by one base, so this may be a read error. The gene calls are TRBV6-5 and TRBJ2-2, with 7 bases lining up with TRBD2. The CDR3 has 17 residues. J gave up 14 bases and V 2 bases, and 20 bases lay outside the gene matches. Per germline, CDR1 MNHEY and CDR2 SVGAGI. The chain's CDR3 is CASSYRAKTSTHGGLFF. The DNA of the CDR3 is TGTGCCAGCAGTTACAGGGCCAAGACTAGCACCCACGGGGGTCTGTTTTTT.

Here the CDR3 DNA reads TGTGCCAGCAGCCAACGGCGATATGGGGGAACTAATGAAAAACTGTTTTTT. Encoded protein: CASSQRRYGGTNEKLFF. V is TRBV3-1 and J is TRBJ1-4; maybe TRBD1 (5 bases). The CDR3 is made up of 17 amino acids. Trimming stripped 2 bases from V and 1 base from J, with 14 bases between. Germline V gene data show CDR1 as LGHDT and CDR2 as YNNKEL (reference sequence). The full variable domain, its missing parts supplied by reference TRBV3-1 and TRBJ1-4, is DTAVSQTPKYLVTQMGNDKSIKCEQNLGHDTMYWYKQDSKKFLKIMFSYNNKELIINETVPNRFSPKSPDKAHLNLHINSLELGDSAVYFCASSQRRYGGTNEKLFFGSGTQLSVL.